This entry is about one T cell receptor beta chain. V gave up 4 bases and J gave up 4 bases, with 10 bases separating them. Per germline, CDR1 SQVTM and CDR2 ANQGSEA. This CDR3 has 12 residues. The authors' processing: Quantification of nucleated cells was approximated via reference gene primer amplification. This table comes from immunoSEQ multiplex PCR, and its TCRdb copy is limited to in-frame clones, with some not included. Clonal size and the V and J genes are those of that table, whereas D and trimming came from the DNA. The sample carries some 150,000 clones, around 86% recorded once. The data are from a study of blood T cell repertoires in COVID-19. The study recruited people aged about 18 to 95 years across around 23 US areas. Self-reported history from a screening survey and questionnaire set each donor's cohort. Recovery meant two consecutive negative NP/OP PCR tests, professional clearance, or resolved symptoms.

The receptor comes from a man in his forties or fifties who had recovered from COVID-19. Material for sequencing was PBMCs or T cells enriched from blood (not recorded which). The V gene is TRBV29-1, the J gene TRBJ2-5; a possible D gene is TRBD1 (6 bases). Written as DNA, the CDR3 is TGCAGCGTTGTAGGGGGAGCAGAGACCCAGTACTTC. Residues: CSVVGGAETQYF. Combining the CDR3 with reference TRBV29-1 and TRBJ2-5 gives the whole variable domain SAVISQKPSRDICQRGTSLTIQCQVDSQVTMMFWYRQQPGQSLTLIATANQGSEATYESGFVIDKFPISRPNLTFSTLTVSNMSPEDSSIYLCSVVGGAETQYFGPGTRLLVL.